One T cell receptor beta chain is described in this entry. CDR3 length: 19 amino acids. CDR1 and CDR2 (germline): LNHDA, SQIVND (reference sequence). Deletions cut 3 bases from V and 1 base from J, with 22 bases between. The record originates from a study of OX40 agonist ivuxolimab in advanced cancers. Sequencing used immunoSEQ multiplex PCR; TCRdb keeps in-frame clones, though not all of them. The profile covers 98,000 or so clones, with approximately 92% appearing a single time and about 0.31% taken by the ten largest. The TCR comes from an adult with an advanced solid tumor such as melanoma, head and neck, liver or kidney cancer. The rearrangement links TRBV19 to TRBJ1-5; D is undetermined. The sample was CD4+ or CD8+ T cells sorted from blood, taken in a trial of the OX40 agonist ivuxolimab. The chain's CDR3 is CASSIGPHVLVGSNQPQHF. CDR3 in DNA: TGTGCCAGTAGTATTGGGCCACACGTCCTTGTGGGGAGCAATCAGCCCCAGCATTTT.